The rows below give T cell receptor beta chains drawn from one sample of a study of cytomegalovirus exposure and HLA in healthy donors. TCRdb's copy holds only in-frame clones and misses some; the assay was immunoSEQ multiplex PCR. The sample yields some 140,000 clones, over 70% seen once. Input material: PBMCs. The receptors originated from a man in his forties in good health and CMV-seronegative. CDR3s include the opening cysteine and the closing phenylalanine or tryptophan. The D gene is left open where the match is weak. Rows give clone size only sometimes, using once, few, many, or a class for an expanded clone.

CDR3: CASSYKRETNTGELFF
DNA: TGTGCCAGCAGCTATAAGCGGGAGACGAACACCGGGGAGCTGTTTTTT
D: TRBD2
size: NA
V: TRBV7-2
J: TRBJ2-2

CDR3: CASSFSDRAQPQHF
DNA: TGTGCCAGCAGCTTCTCGGACAGGGCCCAGCCCCAGCATTTT
D: TRBD1
size: few
V: TRBV7-9
J: TRBJ1-5

CDR3: CASSLTSELSVGQFF
DNA: TGTGCCAGCAGCTTGACCTCGGAGCTTTCCGTCGGGCAGTTCTTC
D: NA
size: NA
V: TRBV11-2
J: TRBJ2-1

CDR3: CSVETSGSSYEQYF
DNA: TGCAGCGTTGAAACTAGCGGGAGCTCCTACGAGCAGTACTTC
D: TRBD2
size: once
V: TRBV29-1
J: TRBJ2-7

CDR3: CASSAQTGANYGYTF
DNA: TGTGCCAGCAGTGCCCAGACAGGGGCAAACTATGGCTACACCTTC
D: TRBD1
size: few
V: TRBV6-1
J: TRBJ1-2

CDR3: CASRSETRTGYEQYF
DNA: TGTGCCAGCAGGTCAGAAACTAGGACCGGCTACGAGCAGTACTTC
D: NA
size: NA
V: TRBV6-1
J: TRBJ2-7

CDR3: CASSQLVHNEQFF
DNA: TGTGCCAGCAGCCAACTAGTTCACAATGAGCAGTTCTTC
D: NA
size: NA
V: TRBV4-2
J: TRBJ2-1

CDR3: CASSPVAAPYYEQYF
DNA: TGTGCCAGCAGTCCCGTAGCGGCGCCATACTACGAGCAGTACTTC
D: NA
size: NA
V: TRBV27
J: TRBJ2-7

CDR3: CASSLGAVQETQYF
DNA: TGTGCCAGCAGCTTAGGGGCAGTACAAGAGACCCAGTACTTC
D: NA
size: NA
V: TRBV7-9
J: TRBJ2-5

CDR3: CASRTEMSGGYGYTF
DNA: TGTGCCAGCAGGACAGAGATGTCGGGTGGCTATGGCTACACCTTC
D: NA
size: NA
V: TRBV6-1
J: TRBJ1-2

CDR3: CASSIQSSGELFF
DNA: TGTGCCAGCAGCATACAGTCGAGCGGGGAGCTGTTTTTT
D: NA
size: NA
V: TRBV7-3
J: TRBJ2-2

CDR3: CASSPYVMGGGEQYF
DNA: TGTGCCAGCAGCCCCTACGTGATGGGGGGTGGGGAGCAGTACTTC
D: NA
size: NA
V: TRBV9
J: TRBJ2-7

CDR3: CASSESTGLSWEQYF
DNA: TGTGCCAGCAGTGAATCGACAGGGTTATCGTGGGAGCAGTACTTC
D: TRBD1
size: NA
V: TRBV6-1
J: TRBJ2-7

CDR3: CASSEGSRDYTF
DNA: TGTGCCAGCAGTGAAGGCAGCCGGGACTACACCTTC
D: NA
size: few
V: TRBV6-1
J: TRBJ1-2

CDR3: CASSSLNSQGAGEAFF
DNA: TGTGCCAGCAGTTCCTTAAATTCACAGGGGGCGGGTGAAGCTTTCTTT
D: TRBD1
size: NA
V: TRBV28
J: TRBJ1-1

CDR3: CASRPLNQPQHF
DNA: TGTGCCAGCAGACCCCTAAATCAGCCCCAGCATTTT
D: NA
size: NA
V: TRBV6-6
J: TRBJ1-5

CDR3: CASFSQGKDAFF
DNA: TGTGCCAGCTTTTCCCAGGGGAAGGATGCTTTCTTT
D: NA
size: NA
V: TRBV6-6
J: TRBJ1-1

CDR3: CASSPTTGGINSPLHF
DNA: TGTGCCAGCAGCCCCACGACAGGGGGCATTAATTCACCCCTCCACTTT
D: TRBD1
size: NA
V: TRBV5-6
J: TRBJ1-6